This T cell receptor beta chain was recovered during a study of T cell responses to AZD1222 COVID-19 vaccine. Study-level background: Second-dose intervals of approximately 4 or approximately 12 weeks were pooled.

Study-wide points: In the spike-specific TCR repertoire, nearly half reportedly target unmutated variant regions. Spike-wide vaccine-associated CD4 TCRs dominated at 160-218 and 743-854.

Comments on this clone: What it recognizes is unknown.

Data came from immunoSEQ multiplex PCR; TCRdb stores just in-frame clones and leaves some out. The sample contains 65,000 to 85,000 clones, roughly 90% of which appear only once. CDR1 is MDHEN, CDR2 SYDVKM, per germline. V lost 3 bases to trimming and J lost 0 bases, with 5 bases between them. The CDR3 is 13 residues long. The source of this sequence is an adult in good health. Sequenced material: peripheral blood, taken on day 0 of AZD1222 vaccination. The chain is built from TRBV28 and TRBJ1-1; D is unclear. The CDR3 DNA reads as TGTGCCAGCAGTTTTCTGATGAACACTGAAGCTTTCTTT. It translates to CASSFLMNTEAFF.